Below, one TCR beta chain is given with its context. The data were taken from a study of blood T cell repertoires in COVID-19. The wider study: The analysed material was cDNA or gDNA that came from T cells, B-cell-depleted T cells, or PBMCs.

Using immunoSEQ multiplex PCR, the repertoire was profiled, and TCRdb retains in-frame clones only, with some absent. The data show around 130,000 clones, over 75% seen once. Trimming cost V 5 bases and J 4 bases; bases outside gene matches: 10. Germline V lookup: CDR1 LGHDT, CDR2 YNNKEL (reference sequence). The CDR3 covers 16 residues. This chain joins TRBV3-1 (or the pseudogene TRBV3-2) and TRBJ1-3; 8 nucleotides line up with TRBD1. The sequenced material came from peripheral blood. This TCR was recovered from a woman in her sixties or seventies with acute or convalescent COVID-19. CDR3 region: CASSDPGQGGGNTIYF. The CDR3 nucleotides read TGTGCCAGCAGCGACCCCGGACAGGGTGGCGGAAACACCATATATTTT.